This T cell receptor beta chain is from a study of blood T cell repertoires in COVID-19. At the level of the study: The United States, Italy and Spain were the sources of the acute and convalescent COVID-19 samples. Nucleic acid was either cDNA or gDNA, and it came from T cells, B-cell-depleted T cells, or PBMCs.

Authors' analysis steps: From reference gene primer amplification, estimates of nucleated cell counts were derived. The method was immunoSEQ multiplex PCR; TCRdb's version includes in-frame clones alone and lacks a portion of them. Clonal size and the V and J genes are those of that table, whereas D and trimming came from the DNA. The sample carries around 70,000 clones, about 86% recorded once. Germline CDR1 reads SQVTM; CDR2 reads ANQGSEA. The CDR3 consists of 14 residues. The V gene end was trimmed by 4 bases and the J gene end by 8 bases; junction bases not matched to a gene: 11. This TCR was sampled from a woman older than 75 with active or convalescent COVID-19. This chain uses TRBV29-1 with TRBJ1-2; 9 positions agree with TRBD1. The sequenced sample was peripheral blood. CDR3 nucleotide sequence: TGCAGCGTTGGGTCCGGGACAGGGAAATGGGGCTACACCTTC. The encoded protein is CSVGSGTGKWGYTF.